This entry lists 20 T cell receptor beta chains sequenced from one sample in a study of blood T cells in healthy people across ages. Alongside a J-beta primer mix, a sample-barcoded 5' primer served in a second PCR lasting roughly 6 to 11 cycles. Via MiXCR, TCRdb re-called the 5' RACE reads, giving one row per CDR3 protein. Counted here are approximately 960,000 distinct CDR3 sequences, 25% to 30% occurring once; the ten biggest clones make up 10%. In addition, the sample was reused for a study of T cells of mothers and their children.

Sequenced input: blood. Every receptor here comes from a woman aged 40 to 55 in good health.

This clonotype was recorded a few times. This may stem from a read error, because a much larger clone lies one nucleotide away. The chain couples TRBV15 to TRBJ2-1, with 12 bases fitting TRBD2. V lost 0 bases, J lost 10 bases, and 4 bases stayed unmatched. The CDR3 is made up of 15 amino acids. CDR1 is LNHNV and CDR2 is YYDKDF in the germline V gene (reference sequence). The CDR3 DNA reads TGTGCCACCAGCAGAGAACGACTAGCGGGGGCCGAGCAGTTCTTC. It yields the protein CATSRERLAGAEQFF.

This clonotype was recorded only once. The chain is built from TRBV3-1 and TRBJ1-5; a weak D match, TRBD1 (5 bases). Germline V gene data show CDR1 as LGHDT and CDR2 as YNNKEL (reference sequence). This CDR3 spans 12 amino acids. Trimming stripped 2 bases from V and 10 bases from J, with 9 bases between. The chain's CDR3 is CASSQSGTPQHF. Here the CDR3 DNA reads TGTGCCAGCAGCCAATCAGGGACCCCCCAGCATTTT. The full variable domain, in which reference TRBV3-1 and TRBJ1-5 provide the parts outside the CDR3, is DTAVSQTPKYLVTQMGNDKSIKCEQNLGHDTMYWYKQDSKKFLKIMFSYNNKELIINETVPNRFSPKSPDKAHLNLHINSLELGDSAVYFCASSQSGTPQHFGDGTRLSIL.

A note on this clonotype: Just one base apart from a much larger clone, this may be a read error. CDR3 region: CASAGGTGAYEQFF. CDR3 DNA sequence: TGTGCCAGCGCCGGAGGGACAGGGGCCTACGAGCAGTTCTTC. The J gene is TRBJ2-1, the V gene TRBV12-3 or TRBV12-4, with 10 nucleotides matching TRBD1. V was clipped by 8 bases and J by 10 bases; unmatched bases: 11. The CDR3 extends over 14 amino acids.

The chain carries TRBV28 and TRBJ1-2, with D possibly TRBD1 on 5 matching bases. This CDR3 has 13 amino acids. V lost 5 bases and J 2 bases, leaving 9 bases between the germline ends. The germline gives CDR1 MDHEN, CDR2 SYDVKM. The CDR3 loop reads CASSVAGNYGYTF. The CDR3 coding sequence is TGTGCCAGCAGTGTTGCAGGGAACTATGGCTACACCTTC.

The CDR3 loop is CASSSGTQYF. The DNA of the CDR3 is TGTGCCAGCAGCTCGGGTACGCAGTATTTT. The V gene is TRBV28, the J gene TRBJ2-3; no clear D. The V end was cut by 6 bases, the J end by 8 bases, with 6 bases between. Germline CDR1 MDHEN, CDR2 SYDVKM. This CDR3 is built from 10 residues.

This clonotype was recorded a few times. The gene calls are TRBV7-2 and TRBJ1-5; D might be TRBD1 (6 bases). Germline lookup yields CDR1 SGHTA and CDR2 FQGNSA. The CDR3 loop spans 15 amino acids. V was clipped by 1 base and J by 7 bases, with 14 bases between them. The DNA of the CDR3 is TGTGCCAGCAGCTTAGGGCCGGGGGCGAACCAGCCCCAGCATTTT. It specifies CASSLGPGANQPQHF.

This clonotype was found a few times. The rearrangement joins TRBV4-1 to TRBJ1-2, with TRBD1 matching 7 bases. Trimming cost V 1 base and J 5 bases; bases outside gene matches: 7. This CDR3 has 15 amino acids. Germline lookup yields CDR1 MGHRA and CDR2 YSYEKL. CDR3 in DNA: TGCGCCAGCAGCCAAGGGACAGGCCCGTATTATGGCTACACCTTC. Amino acids: CASSQGTGPYYGYTF.

A remark on this clonotype: A single base separates this from a much larger clone, so it may be a read error. V gene TRBV20-1 combines with J gene TRBJ2-1; 9 positions match TRBD1. The CDR3 loop spans 15 amino acids. CDR1 DFQATT and CDR2 SNEGSKA come from the germline V gene (reference sequence). The CDR3 region is CGARGDRAFYNEQFF. The CDR3 nucleotides read TGCGGTGCTAGAGGGGACAGGGCTTTCTACAATGAGCAGTTCTTC.

This clonotype was counted between two and nine times. As DNA, the CDR3 is TGTGCCAGCAGTTTGGATGGGCGGATTAATGAAAAACTGTTTTTT. Translation: CASSLDGRINEKLFF. The V gene is TRBV28, the J gene TRBJ1-4, with D uncertain. The germline V gene has CDR1 MDHEN and CDR2 SYDVKM. This CDR3 is 15 amino acids long. Trimming took 3 bases from V and 4 from J, leaving 12 bases between them.

This clonotype was observed many times. The chain uses TRBV4-1 and TRBJ2-4, with no clear D. Germline-derived CDR1 and CDR2 are MGHRA and YSYEKL. This CDR3 comprises 17 residues. V gave up 5 bases and J gave up 4 bases, with 21 bases separating them. DNA of the CDR3: TGCGCCAGCAGCTTTCGGGTGGGTCCCCGTGGTAAAAACATTCAGTACTTC. It codes for CASSFRVGPRGKNIQYF.

This clonotype was observed a handful of times. The V call is TRBV27, the J call TRBJ2-7; 7 nucleotides agree with TRBD1. Germline V lookup: CDR1 MNHEY, CDR2 SMNVEV (reference sequence). The CDR3 extends over 14 amino acids. Trimming took 5 bases from V and 4 from J; bases not matched to a gene: 8. For the CDR3, the DNA is TGTGCCAGCAGTCCGGGACAGACGATATACGAGCAGTACTTC. This translates into CASSPGQTIYEQYF.

This clonotype has only a few counts. The gene calls are TRBV7-2 and TRBJ1-5; weak D call: TRBD1 (6 bases). Trimming shortened V by 3 bases and J by 0 bases, and 9 bases separated the two germline ends. Germline V gene sequence: CDR1 SGHTA, CDR2 FQGNSA. The CDR3 runs 15 residues. The CDR3 sequence: CASSFGTLSNQPQHF. The DNA for the CDR3 is TGTGCCAGCAGCTTCGGGACACTTAGCAATCAGCCCCAGCATTTT.

Ten or more counts support this clonotype. The chain links TRBV7-2 to TRBJ2-5; 8 bases agree with TRBD1. The V gene's germline CDR1 is SGHTA and CDR2 FQGNSA. The CDR3 is 18 amino acids. The junction had 13 bases not matched to a gene; V was cut back by 3 bases and J by 1 base. The CDR3 is CASSLGARDRGLQETQYF. The CDR3 coding sequence is TGTGCCAGCAGCTTGGGAGCTCGAGACAGGGGACTCCAAGAGACCCAGTACTTC.

The table lists this clonotype with many counts. The rearrangement links TRBV29-1 to TRBJ2-1; weak D call: TRBD1 (5 bases). The CDR3 spans 15 residues. The germline V gene encodes CDR1 SQVTM and CDR2 ANQGSEA. The ends were cut back, 2 bases at V and 9 bases at J, with 20 bases in the middle. CDR3 protein: CSVEKTQGRSSEQFF. The CDR3 nucleotides are TGCAGCGTTGAAAAAACGCAGGGAAGGAGCTCTGAGCAGTTCTTC.

In regard to this clonotype: A much larger clone lies a single base off, so this may be a read error. The CDR3, as DNA: TGTGCCAGCAGTGGTCTAGCGGGGGGGAGCGCAGATACGCAGTATTTT. The encoded protein is CASSGLAGGSADTQYF. V gene TRBV12-3 or TRBV12-4 combines with J gene TRBJ2-3, with 12 bases that match TRBD2. The V and J ends lost 5 bases and 4 bases, in that order; junction bases with no gene match: 7. The CDR3 length is 16 residues.

The rearrangement uses TRBV3-1 and TRBJ1-2; no firm D call. Trimming left V 1 base short and J 9 bases short, with 15 bases between. Germline CDR1 LGHDT, CDR2 YNNKEL (reference sequence). The CDR3 has 14 amino acids. CDR3 region: CASSQVEGRTSYTF. Written as DNA, the CDR3 is TGTGCCAGCAGCCAAGTAGAGGGTCGAACTAGCTACACCTTC. The full variable domain, its missing parts supplied by reference TRBV3-1 and TRBJ1-2, is DTAVSQTPKYLVTQMGNDKSIKCEQNLGHDTMYWYKQDSKKFLKIMFSYNNKELIINETVPNRFSPKSPDKAHLNLHINSLELGDSAVYFCASSQVEGRTSYTFGSGTRLTVV.

The chain joins TRBV28 to TRBJ2-1, with D possibly being TRBD1 or TRBD2 (5 bases each). Germline assignment: CDR1 MDHEN and CDR2 SYDVKM. The V and J ends lost 3 bases and 8 bases respectively, with 17 bases between them. This CDR3 has 15 amino acids. This chain's CDR3 is CASSLSIPMGDEQFF. Written as DNA, the CDR3 is TGTGCCAGCAGTTTGTCTATCCCCATGGGGGATGAGCAGTTCTTC.

This clonotype has only a few counts. This chain connects TRBV25-1 to TRBJ1-1; 7 nucleotides line up with TRBD1. The CDR3 consists of 15 residues. Germline V lookup: CDR1 MGHDK, CDR2 SYGVNS. V lost 1 base and J lost 5; bases outside the gene matches: 7. CDR3 sequence (DNA): TGTGCCAGCAGTGAATCCAACAGGGGTCGGACTGAAGCTTTCTTT. Its protein is CASSESNRGRTEAFF.

This clonotype was seen many times. The J gene is TRBJ2-5, the V gene TRBV29-1, with D maybe TRBD1 (5 bases). Per germline, CDR1 SQVTM and CDR2 ANQGSEA. V shed 0 bases and J shed 2 bases, with 13 bases lying between them. The CDR3 loop spans 15 amino acids. The CDR3 DNA follows: TGCAGCGTTGAAGATGGGGCATCGCCACAAGAGACCCAGTACTTC. Translation: CSVEDGASPQETQYF.

The V gene is TRBV7-8, the J gene TRBJ1-2, with 9 bases fitting TRBD1. Per the germline V gene, CDR1 is SGHVS and CDR2 is FQNEAQ. This CDR3 is 19 amino acids long. Trimming at V came to 0 bases and at J to 4 bases, leaving 15 bases not matched to a gene. The CDR3 reads CASSLARTSYRTGVYGYTF. CDR3 coding DNA: TGTGCCAGCAGCTTAGCCCGTACTTCATATAGGACAGGGGTCTATGGCTACACCTTC.